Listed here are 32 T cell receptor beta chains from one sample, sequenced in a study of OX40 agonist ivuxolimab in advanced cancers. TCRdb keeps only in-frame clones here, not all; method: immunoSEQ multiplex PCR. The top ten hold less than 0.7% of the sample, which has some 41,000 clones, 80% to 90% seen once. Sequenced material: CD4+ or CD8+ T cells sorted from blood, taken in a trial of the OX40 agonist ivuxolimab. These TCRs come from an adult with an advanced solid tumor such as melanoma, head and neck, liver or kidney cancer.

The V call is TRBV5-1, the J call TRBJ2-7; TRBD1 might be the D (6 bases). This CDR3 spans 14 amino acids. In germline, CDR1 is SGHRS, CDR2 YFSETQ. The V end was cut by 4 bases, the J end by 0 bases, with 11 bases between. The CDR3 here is CASSSQGSSYEQYF. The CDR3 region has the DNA TGCGCCAGCAGCAGCCAGGGGAGCTCCTACGAGCAGTACTTC.

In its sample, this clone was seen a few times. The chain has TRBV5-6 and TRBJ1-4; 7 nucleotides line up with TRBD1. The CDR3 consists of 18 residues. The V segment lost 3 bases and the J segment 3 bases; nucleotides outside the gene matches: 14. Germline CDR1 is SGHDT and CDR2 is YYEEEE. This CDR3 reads CASSSRIGGGAPNEKLFF. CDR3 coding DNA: TGTGCCAGCAGCTCCCGCATCGGAGGGGGCGCCCCTAATGAAAAACTGTTTTTT.

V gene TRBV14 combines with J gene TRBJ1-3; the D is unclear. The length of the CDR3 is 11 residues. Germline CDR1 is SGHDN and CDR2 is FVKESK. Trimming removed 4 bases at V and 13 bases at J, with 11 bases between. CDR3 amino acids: CASSLGLGIYF. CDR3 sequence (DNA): TGTGCCAGCAGCCTAGGACTGGGGATATATTTT. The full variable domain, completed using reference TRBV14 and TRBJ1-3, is EAGVTQFPSHSVIEKGQTVTLRCDPISGHDNLYWYRRVMGKEIKFLLHFVKESKQDESGMPNNRFLAERTGGTYSTLKVQPAELEDSGVYFCASSLGLGIYFGEGSWLTVV.

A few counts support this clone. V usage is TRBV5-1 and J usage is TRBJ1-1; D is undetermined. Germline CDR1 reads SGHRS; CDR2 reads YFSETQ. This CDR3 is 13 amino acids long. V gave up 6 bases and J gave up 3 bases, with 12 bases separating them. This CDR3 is CASKSGGDTEAFF. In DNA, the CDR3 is TGCGCCAGCAAATCCGGTGGGGACACTGAAGCTTTCTTT. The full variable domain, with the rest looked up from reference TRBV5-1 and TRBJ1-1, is KAGVTQTPRYLIKTRGQQVTLSCSPISGHRSVSWYQQTPGQGLQFLFEYFSETQRNKGNFPGRFSGRQFSNSRSEMNVSTLELGDSALYLCASKSGGDTEAFFGQGTRLTVV.

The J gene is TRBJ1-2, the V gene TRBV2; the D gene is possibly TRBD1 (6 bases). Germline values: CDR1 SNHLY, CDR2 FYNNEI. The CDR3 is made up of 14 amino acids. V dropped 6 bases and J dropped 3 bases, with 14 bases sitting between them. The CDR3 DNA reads TGTGCCAGCAGCTTTTCGACAGGAGACTATGGCTACACCTTC. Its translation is CASSFSTGDYGYTF.

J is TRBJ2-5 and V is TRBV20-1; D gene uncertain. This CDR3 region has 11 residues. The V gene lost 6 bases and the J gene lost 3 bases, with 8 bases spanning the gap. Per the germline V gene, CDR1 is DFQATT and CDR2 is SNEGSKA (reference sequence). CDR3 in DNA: TGCAGTGCCTCCCCTGAAGAGACCCAGTACTTC. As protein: CSASPEETQYF.

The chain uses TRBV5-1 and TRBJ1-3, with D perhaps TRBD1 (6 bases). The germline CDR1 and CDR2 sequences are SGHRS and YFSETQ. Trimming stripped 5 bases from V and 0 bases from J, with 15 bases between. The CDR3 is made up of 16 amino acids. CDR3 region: CASSSTTGYSGNTIYF. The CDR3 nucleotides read TGCGCCAGCAGTTCCACGACAGGTTACTCTGGAAACACCATATATTTT.

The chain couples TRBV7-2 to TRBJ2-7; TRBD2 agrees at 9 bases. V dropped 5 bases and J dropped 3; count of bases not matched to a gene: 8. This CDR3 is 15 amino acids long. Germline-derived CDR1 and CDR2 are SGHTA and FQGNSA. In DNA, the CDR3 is TGTGCCAGCAGCACGATAGCGGGGGCGAACTACGAGCAGTACTTC. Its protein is CASSTIAGANYEQYF. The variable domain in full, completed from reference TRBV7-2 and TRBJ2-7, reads GAGVSQSPSNKVTEKGKDVELRCDPISGHTALYWYRQSLGQGLEFLIYFQGNSAPDKSGLPSDRFSAERTGGSVSTLTIQRTQQEDSAVYLCASSTIAGANYEQYFGPGTRLTVT.

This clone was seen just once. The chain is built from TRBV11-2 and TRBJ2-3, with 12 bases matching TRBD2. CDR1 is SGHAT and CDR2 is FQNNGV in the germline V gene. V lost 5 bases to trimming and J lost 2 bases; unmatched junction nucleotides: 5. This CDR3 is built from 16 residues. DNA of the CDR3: TGTGCCAGCAGCGACCTAGCGGGGGGGGTCACAGATACGCAGTATTTT. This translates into CASSDLAGGVTDTQYF.

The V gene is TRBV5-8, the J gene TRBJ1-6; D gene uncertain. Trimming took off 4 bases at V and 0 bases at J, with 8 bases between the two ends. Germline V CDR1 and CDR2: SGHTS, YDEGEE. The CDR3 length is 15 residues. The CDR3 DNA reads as TGTGCCAGCAGCGGAGGAAGCTCCTATAATTCACCCCTCCACTTT. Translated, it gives CASSGGSSYNSPLHF.

CDR3 region: CASTAARPTDTQYF. The CDR3 nucleotides are TGTGCCAGCACGGCTGCCAGGCCCACAGATACGCAGTATTTT. The V gene is TRBV2, the J gene TRBJ2-3; D is undetermined. V dropped 7 bases and J dropped 2 bases, with 13 bases sitting between them. Germline V lookup: CDR1 SNHLY, CDR2 FYNNEI. This CDR3 comprises 14 residues.

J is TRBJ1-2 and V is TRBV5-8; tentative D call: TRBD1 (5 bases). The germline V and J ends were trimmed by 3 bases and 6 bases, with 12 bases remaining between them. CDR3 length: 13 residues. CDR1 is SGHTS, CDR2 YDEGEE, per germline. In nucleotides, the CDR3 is TGTGCCAGCAGCTCCTGGGACTTTGATGGCTACACCTTC. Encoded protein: CASSSWDFDGYTF.

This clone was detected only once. The DNA of the CDR3 is TGTGCCAGCACCCAAAACGCGCAGCCCGCGTTTGGGTATGGCTACACCTTC. This translates into CASTQNAQPAFGYGYTF. This chain uses TRBV7-9 with TRBJ1-2; D is ambiguous. Germline CDR1 is SEHNR and CDR2 is FQNEAQ (reference sequence). This CDR3 spans 17 amino acids. V was shortened by 7 bases and J by 5 bases, with 26 bases between the two germline ends.

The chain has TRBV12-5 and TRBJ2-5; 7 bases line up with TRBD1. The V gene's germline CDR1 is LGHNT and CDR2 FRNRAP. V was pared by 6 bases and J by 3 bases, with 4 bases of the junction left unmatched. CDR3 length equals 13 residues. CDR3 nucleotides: TGTGCTAGTGGCCGGGACAGCAAAGAGACCCAGTACTTC. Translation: CASGRDSKETQYF.

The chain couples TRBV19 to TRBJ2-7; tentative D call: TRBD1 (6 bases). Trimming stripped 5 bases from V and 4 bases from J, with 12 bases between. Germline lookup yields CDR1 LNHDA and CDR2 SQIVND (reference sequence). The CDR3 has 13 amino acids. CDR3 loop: CASSANQGYEQYF. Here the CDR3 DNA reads TGTGCCAGTAGTGCCAATCAGGGGTACGAGCAGTACTTC.

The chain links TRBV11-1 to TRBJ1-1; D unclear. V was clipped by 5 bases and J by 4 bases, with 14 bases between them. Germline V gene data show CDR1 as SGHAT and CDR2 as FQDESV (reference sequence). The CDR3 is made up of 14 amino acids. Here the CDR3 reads CASSPGSVGTEAFF. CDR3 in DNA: TGTGCCAGCAGCCCAGGCAGTGTAGGCACTGAAGCTTTCTTT.

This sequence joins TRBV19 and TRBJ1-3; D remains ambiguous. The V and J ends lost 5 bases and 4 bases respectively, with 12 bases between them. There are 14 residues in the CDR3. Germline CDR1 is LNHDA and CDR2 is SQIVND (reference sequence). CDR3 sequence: CASSPAMGGNTIYF. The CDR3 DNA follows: TGTGCCAGTAGTCCCGCCATGGGGGGAAACACCATATATTTT.

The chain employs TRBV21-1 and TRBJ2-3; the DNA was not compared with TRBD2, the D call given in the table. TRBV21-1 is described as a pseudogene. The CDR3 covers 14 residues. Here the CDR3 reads CASQKAGAGDTQYF. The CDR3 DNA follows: TGTGCCAGCCAGAAGGCGGGGGCGGGAGATACGCAGTATTTT.

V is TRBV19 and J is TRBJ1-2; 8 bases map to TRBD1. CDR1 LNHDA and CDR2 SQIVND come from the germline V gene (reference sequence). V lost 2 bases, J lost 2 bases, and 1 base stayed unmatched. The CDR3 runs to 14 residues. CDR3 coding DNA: TGTGCCAGTAGTATAAGGACAGGGAACTATGGCTACACCTTC. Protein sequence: CASSIRTGNYGYTF.

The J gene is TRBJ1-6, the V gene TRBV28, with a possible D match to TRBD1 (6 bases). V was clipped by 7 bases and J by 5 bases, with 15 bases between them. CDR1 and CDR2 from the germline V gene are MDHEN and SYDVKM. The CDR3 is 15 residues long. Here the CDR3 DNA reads TGTGCCAGCATACTATCAGGGGCAAATAATTCACCCCTCCACTTT. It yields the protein CASILSGANNSPLHF.

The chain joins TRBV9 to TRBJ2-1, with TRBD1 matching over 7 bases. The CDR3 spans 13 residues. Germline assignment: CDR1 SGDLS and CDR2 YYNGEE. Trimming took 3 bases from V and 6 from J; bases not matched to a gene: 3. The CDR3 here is CASSAGTVNEQFF. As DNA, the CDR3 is TGTGCCAGCAGCGCCGGGACAGTCAATGAGCAGTTCTTC.

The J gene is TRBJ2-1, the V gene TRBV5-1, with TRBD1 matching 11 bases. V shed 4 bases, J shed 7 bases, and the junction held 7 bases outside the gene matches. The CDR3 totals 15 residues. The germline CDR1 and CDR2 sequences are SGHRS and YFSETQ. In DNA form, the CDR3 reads TGCGCCAGCAGCCCCGGACAGGGGGCGCGGAATGAGCAGTTCTTC. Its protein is CASSPGQGARNEQFF.

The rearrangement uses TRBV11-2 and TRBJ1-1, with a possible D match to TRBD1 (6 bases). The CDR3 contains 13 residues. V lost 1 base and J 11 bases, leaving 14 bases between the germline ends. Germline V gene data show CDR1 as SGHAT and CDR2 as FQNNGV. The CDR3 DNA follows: TGTGCCAGCAGCTTAGGGGTGGGGGCTTTTGCTTTCTTT. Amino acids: CASSLGVGAFAFF.

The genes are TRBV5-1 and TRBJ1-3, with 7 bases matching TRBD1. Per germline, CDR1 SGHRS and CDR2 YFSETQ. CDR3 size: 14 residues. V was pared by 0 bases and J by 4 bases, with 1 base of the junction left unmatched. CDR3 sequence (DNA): TGCGCCAGCAGCTTGGCAGGGGGAGGAAACACCATATATTTT. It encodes CASSLAGGGNTIYF. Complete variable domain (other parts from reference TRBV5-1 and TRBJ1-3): KAGVTQTPRYLIKTRGQQVTLSCSPISGHRSVSWYQQTPGQGLQFLFEYFSETQRNKGNFPGRFSGRQFSNSRSEMNVSTLELGDSALYLCASSLAGGGNTIYFGEGSWLTVV.

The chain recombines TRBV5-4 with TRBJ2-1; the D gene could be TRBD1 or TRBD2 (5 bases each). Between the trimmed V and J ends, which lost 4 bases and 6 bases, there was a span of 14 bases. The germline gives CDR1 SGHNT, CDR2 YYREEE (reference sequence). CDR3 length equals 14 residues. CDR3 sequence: CASSGGLGGNEQFF. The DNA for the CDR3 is TGTGCCAGCAGCGGCGGGCTTGGGGGCAATGAGCAGTTCTTC.

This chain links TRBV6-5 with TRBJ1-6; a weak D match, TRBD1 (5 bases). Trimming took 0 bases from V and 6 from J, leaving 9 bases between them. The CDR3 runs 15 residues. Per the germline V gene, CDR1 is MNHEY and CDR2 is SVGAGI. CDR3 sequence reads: CASSYSSQGNSPLHF. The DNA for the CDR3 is TGTGCCAGCAGTTACTCGTCGCAGGGTAATTCACCCCTCCACTTT.

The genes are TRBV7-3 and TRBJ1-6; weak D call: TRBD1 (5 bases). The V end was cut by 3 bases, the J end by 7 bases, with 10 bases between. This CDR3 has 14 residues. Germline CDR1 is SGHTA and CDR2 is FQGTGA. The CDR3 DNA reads TGTGCCAGCAGCTTGGCAGGGATGAATTCACCCCTCCACTTT. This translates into CASSLAGMNSPLHF.

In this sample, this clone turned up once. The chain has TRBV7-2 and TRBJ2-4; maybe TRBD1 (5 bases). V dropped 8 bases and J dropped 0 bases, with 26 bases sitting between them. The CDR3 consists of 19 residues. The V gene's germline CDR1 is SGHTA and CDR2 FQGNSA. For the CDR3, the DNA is TGTGCCAGCGCCGAATTAGGCAGGGATGCCCTCCTAGCCAAAAACATTCAGTACTTC. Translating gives CASAELGRDALLAKNIQYF.

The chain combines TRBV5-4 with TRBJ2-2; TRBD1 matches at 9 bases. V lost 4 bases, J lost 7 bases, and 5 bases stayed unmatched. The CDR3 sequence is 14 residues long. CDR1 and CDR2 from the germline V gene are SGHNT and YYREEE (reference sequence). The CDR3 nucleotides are TGTGCCAGCAGCCGGGACAGGGCGGACGGGGAGCTGTTTTTT. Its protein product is CASSRDRADGELFF.

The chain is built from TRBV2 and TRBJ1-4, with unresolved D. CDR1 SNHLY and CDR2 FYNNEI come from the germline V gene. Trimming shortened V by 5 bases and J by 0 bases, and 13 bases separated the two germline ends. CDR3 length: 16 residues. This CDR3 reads CASSPGLASTNEKLFF. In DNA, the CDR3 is TGTGCCAGCAGTCCTGGGTTGGCCTCAACTAATGAAAAACTGTTTTTT.

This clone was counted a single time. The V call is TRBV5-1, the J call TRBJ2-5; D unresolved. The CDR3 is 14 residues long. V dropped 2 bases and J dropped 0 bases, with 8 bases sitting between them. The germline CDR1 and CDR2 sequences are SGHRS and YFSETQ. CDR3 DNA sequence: TGCGCCAGCAGCTTAATCCGGGACCAAGAGACCCAGTACTTC. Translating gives CASSLIRDQETQYF.

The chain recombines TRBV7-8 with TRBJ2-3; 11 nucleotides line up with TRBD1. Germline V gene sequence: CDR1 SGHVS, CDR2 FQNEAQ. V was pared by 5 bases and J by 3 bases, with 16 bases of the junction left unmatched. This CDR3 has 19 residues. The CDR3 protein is CASSGRTGGLVGRTDTQYF. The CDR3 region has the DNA TGTGCCAGCAGCGGAAGGACAGGGGGCCTCGTAGGGAGGACAGATACGCAGTATTTT.